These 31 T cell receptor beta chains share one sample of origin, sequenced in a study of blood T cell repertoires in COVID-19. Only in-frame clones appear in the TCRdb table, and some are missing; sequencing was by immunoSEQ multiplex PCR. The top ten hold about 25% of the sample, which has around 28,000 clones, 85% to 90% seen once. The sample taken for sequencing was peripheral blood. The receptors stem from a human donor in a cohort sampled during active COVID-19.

The CDR3 spells CASSTSRDTEAFF. The CDR3 nucleotides are TGTGCCAGCAGCACTAGTAGAGACACTGAAGCTTTCTTT. V is TRBV7-7 and J is TRBJ1-1, with no clear D. V lost 5 bases and J 3 bases, leaving 10 bases between the germline ends. Germline CDR1 and CDR2: SSHAT and FNYEAQ (reference sequence). The CDR3 is made up of 13 amino acids.

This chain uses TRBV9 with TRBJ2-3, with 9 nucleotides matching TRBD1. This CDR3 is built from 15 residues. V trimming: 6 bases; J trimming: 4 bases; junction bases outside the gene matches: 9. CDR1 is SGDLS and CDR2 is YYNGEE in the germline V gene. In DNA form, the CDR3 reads TGTGCCAGCACCCCATGGGACAGGGTCCCAGATACGCAGTATTTT. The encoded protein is CASTPWDRVPDTQYF. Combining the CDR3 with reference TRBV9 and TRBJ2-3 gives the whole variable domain DSGVTQTPKHLITATGQRVTLRCSPRSGDLSVYWYQQSLDQGLQFLIQYYNGEERAKGNILERFSAQQFPDLHSELNLSSLELGDSALYFCASTPWDRVPDTQYFGPGTRLTVL.

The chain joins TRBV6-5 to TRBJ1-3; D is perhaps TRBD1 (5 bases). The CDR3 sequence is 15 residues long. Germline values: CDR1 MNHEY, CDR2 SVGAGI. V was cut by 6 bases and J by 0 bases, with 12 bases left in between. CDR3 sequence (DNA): TGTGCCAGCAGCATACACCAGGGCTCTGGAAACACCATATATTTT. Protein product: CASSIHQGSGNTIYF.

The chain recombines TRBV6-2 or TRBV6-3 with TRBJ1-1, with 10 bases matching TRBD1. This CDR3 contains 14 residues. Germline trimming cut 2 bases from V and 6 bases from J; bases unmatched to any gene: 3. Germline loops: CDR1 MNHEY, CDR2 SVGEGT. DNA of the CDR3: TGTGCCAGCAGTTACACAGGACAGGGGGCTGAAGCTTTCTTT. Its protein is CASSYTGQGAEAFF.

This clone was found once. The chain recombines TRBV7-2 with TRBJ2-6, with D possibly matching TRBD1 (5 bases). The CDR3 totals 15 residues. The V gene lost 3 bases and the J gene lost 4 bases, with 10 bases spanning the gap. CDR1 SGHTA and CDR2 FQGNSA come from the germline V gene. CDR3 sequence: CASSFRGTGANVLTF. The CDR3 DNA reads TGTGCCAGCAGCTTTAGGGGAACCGGGGCCAACGTCCTGACTTTC.

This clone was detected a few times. The CDR3 DNA sequence: TGTGCCAGCAGCCAAGACTCCGGGACAGGGTCCTACGAGCAGTACTTC. As protein: CASSQDSGTGSYEQYF. The chain carries TRBV4-2 and TRBJ2-7; 9 positions match TRBD1. The CDR3 spans 16 residues. Germline-derived CDR1 and CDR2 are LGHNA and YNFKEQ. The J segment lost 1 base and the V segment lost 0 bases, leaving 4 bases of the junction unmatched.

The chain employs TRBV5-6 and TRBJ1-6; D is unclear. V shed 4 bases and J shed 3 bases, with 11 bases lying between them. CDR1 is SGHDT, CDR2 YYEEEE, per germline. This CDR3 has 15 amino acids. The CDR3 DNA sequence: TGTGCCAGCAGCCACAACCAGGTCTATAATTCACCCCTCCACTTT. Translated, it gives CASSHNQVYNSPLHF.

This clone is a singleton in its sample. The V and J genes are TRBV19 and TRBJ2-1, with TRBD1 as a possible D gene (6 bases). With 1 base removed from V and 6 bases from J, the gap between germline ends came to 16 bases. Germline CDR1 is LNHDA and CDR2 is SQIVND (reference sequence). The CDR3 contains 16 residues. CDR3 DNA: TGTGCCAGTAGTATAGCGGCGAGGCTAGGGGGCAATGAGCAGTTCTTC. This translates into CASSIAARLGGNEQFF.

The CDR3 DNA reads TGTGCCATTACGACAGGGTCGAATCGAAACACCATATATTTT. It is translated as CAITTGSNRNTIYF. The chain links TRBV6-6 to TRBJ1-3; 7 nucleotides agree with TRBD1. Germline trimming cut 10 bases from V and 5 bases from J; bases unmatched to any gene: 11. CDR1 and CDR2 (germline): MNHNY, SVGAGI (reference sequence). This CDR3 has 14 amino acids.

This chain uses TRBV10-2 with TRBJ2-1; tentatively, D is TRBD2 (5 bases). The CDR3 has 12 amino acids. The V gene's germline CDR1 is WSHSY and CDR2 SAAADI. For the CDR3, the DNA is TGCTCAACAGAAGGGAGTAACAATGAGCAGTTCTTC. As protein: CSTEGSNNEQFF.

DNA for the CDR3: TGCGCCAGCAGTGAGTACAGGCAAGGCAATCAGCCCCAGCATTTT. It codes for CASSEYRQGNQPQHF. The rearrangement joins TRBV10-1 to TRBJ1-5, with D possibly TRBD1 on 5 matching bases. The CDR3 is made up of 15 amino acids. In germline, CDR1 is WNHNN, CDR2 SYGVQD (reference sequence). Trimming shortened V by 1 base and J by 2 bases, and 9 bases separated the two germline ends.

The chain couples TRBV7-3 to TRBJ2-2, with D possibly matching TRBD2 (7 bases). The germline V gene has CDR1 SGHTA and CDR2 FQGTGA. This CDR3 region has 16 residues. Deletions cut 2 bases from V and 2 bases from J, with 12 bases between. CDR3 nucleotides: TGTGCCAGCAGCTTAGGGGGGGCCCGCAACACCGGGGAGCTGTTTTTT. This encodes CASSLGGARNTGELFF.

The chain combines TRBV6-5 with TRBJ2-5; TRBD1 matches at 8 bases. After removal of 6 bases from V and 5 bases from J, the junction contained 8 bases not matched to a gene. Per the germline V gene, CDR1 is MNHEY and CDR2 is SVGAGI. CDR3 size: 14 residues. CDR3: CASRSTGGMETQYF. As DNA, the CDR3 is TGTGCCAGCAGGTCCACAGGGGGAATGGAGACCCAGTACTTC.

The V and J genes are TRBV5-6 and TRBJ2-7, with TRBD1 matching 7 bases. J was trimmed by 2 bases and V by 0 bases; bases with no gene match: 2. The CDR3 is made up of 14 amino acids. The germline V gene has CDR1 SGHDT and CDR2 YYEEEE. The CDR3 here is CASSLGDSPYEQYF. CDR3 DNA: TGTGCCAGCAGCTTGGGGGACAGTCCCTACGAGCAGTACTTC.

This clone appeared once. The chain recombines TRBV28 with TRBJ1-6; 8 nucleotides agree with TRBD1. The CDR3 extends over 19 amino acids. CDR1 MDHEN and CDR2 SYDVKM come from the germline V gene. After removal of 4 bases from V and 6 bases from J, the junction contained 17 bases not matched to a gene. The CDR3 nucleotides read TGTGCCAGCAGTTCCCCCTTAGGAGACAGGGGCAATAGTAATTCACCCCTCCACTTT. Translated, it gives CASSSPLGDRGNSNSPLHF.

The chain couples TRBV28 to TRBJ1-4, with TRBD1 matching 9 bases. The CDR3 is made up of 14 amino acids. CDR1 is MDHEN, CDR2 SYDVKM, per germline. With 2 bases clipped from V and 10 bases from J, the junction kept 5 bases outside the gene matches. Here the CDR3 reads CASSLGTGRVKLFF. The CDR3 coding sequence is TGTGCCAGCAGTTTAGGGACAGGGAGAGTAAAACTGTTTTTT.

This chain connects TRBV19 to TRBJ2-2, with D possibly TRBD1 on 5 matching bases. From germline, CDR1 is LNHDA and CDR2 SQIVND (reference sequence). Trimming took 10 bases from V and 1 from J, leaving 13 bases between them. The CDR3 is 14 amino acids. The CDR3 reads CATDIGRNTGELFF. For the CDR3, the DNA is TGTGCCACGGACATAGGACGGAACACCGGGGAGCTGTTTTTT.

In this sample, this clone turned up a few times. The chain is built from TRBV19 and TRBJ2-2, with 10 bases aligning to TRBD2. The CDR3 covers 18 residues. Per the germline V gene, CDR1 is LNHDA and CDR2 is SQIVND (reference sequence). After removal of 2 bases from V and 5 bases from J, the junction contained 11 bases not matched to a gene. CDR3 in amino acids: CASSILIAAGGPTGELFF. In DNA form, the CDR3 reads TGTGCCAGTAGTATATTGATTGCAGCGGGGGGGCCAACCGGGGAGCTGTTTTTT.

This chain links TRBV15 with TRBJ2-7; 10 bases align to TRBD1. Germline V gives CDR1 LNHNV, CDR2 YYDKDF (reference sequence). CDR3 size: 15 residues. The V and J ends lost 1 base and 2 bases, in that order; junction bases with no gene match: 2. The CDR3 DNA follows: TGTGCCACCAGCAGAGGAGGGACAGGGGCCTACGAGCAGTACTTC. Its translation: CATSRGGTGAYEQYF.

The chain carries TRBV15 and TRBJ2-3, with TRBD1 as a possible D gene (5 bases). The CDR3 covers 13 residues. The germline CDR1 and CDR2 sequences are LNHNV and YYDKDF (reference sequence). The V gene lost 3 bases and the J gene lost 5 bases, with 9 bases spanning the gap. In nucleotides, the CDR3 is TGTGCCACCAGCAGGATAACAGGAGATACGCAGTATTTT. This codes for CATSRITGDTQYF.

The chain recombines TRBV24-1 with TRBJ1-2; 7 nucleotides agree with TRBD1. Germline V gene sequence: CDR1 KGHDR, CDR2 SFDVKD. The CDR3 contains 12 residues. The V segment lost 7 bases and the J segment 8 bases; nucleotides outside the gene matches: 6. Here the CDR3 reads CATSATGTGYTF. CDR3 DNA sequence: TGTGCCACCAGCGCGACAGGGACCGGCTACACCTTC.

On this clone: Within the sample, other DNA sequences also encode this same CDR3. CDR3 region: CASGLALQGTEAFF. CDR3 sequence (DNA): TGTGCTAGTGGTTTGGCCTTACAGGGAACTGAAGCTTTCTTT. This chain links TRBV12-5 with TRBJ1-1, with TRBD1 as a possible D gene (6 bases). Per germline, CDR1 LGHNT and CDR2 FRNRAP. The CDR3 covers 14 residues. Trimming shortened V by 1 base and J by 5 bases, and 11 bases separated the two germline ends.

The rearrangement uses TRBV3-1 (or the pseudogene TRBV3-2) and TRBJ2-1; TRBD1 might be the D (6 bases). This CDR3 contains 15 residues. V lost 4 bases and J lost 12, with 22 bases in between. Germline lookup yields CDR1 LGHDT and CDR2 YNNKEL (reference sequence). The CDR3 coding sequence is TGTGCCAGCAGCCCACAGGGTGGGGATGGGGTGGCGCAGTTCTTC. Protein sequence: CASSPQGGDGVAQFF.

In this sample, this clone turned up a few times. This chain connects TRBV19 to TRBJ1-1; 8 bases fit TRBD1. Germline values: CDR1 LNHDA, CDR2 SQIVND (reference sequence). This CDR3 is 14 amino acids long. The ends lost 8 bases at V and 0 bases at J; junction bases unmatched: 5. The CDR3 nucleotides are TGTGCCAGTTCTCGGACAGGGATGAACACTGAAGCTTTCTTT. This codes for CASSRTGMNTEAFF. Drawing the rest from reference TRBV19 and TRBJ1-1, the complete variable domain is DGGITQSPKYLFRKEGQNVTLSCEQNLNHDAMYWYRQDPGQGLRLIYYSQIVNDFQKGDIAEGYSVSREKKESFPLTVTSAQKNPTAFYLCASSRTGMNTEAFFGQGTRLTVV.

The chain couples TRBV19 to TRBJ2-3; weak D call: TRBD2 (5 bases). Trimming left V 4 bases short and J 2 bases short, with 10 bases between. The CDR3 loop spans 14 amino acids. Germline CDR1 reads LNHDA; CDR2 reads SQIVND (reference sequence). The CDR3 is CASSSPGSTDTQYF. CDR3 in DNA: TGTGCCAGTAGTAGCCCGGGATCCACAGATACGCAGTATTTT.

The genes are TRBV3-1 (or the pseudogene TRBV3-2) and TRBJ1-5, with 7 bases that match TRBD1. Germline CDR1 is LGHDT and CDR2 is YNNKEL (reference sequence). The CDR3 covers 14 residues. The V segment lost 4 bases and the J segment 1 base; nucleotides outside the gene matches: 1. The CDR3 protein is CASSLQGSNQPQHF. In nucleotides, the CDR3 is TGTGCCAGCAGCCTACAGGGGAGCAATCAGCCCCAGCATTTT.

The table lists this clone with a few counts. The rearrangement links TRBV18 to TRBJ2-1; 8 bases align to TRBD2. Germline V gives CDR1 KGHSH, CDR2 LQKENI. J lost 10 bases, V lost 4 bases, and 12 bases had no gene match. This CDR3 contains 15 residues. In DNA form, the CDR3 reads TGTGCCAGCTCACTACTAGCGGAGGTTTTCGGAGAGCAGTTCTTC. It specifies CASSLLAEVFGEQFF.

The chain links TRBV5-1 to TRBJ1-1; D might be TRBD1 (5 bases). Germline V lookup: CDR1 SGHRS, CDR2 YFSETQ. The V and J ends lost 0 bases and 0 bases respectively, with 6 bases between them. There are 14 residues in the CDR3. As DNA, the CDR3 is TGCGCCAGCAGCTTGGAGGGGCTGAACACTGAAGCTTTCTTT. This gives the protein CASSLEGLNTEAFF.

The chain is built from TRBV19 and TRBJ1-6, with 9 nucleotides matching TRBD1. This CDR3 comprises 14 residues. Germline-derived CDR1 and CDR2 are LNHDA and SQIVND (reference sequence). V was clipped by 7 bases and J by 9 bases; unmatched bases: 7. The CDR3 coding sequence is TGTGCCAGTAAACCGGACAGGGGCGGTTCACCCCTCCACTTT. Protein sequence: CASKPDRGGSPLHF.

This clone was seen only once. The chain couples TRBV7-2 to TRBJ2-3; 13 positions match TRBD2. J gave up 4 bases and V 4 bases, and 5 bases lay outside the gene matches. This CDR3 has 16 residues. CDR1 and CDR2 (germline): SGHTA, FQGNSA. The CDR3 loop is CASSSKTSGGSDTQYF. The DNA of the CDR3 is TGTGCCAGCAGCTCAAAGACTAGCGGGGGGTCAGATACGCAGTATTTT.

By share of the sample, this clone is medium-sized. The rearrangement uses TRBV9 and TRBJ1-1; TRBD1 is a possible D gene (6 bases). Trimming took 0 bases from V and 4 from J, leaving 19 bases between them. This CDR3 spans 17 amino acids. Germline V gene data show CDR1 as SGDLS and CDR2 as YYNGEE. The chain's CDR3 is CASSVERGDPGVTEAFF. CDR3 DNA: TGTGCCAGCAGCGTAGAGAGGGGAGATCCAGGGGTCACTGAAGCTTTCTTT.